This TCR beta chain appears in the sequencing data of a study of T cell responses to AZD1222 COVID-19 vaccine (dated by TCRdb to 2020 to 2022). Regarding the research as a whole: TCR sequencing covered over 230 trial participants: 200 to 220 given two doses of AZD1222 and some 25 given two doses of MenACWY control vaccine. Trial participants were enrolled into age subgroups of 18-55, 56-69 and 70-plus years, which contained around 150, 28 and 57 TCR-sequenced participants, respectively.

Beyond this particular receptor, the publication reports: After two AZD1222 doses, spike-specific TCR breadth and depth were significantly higher than at day 0 and than in MenACWY recipients. In the small 56-69-year group, the increase in depth fell short of significance, most likely because of low power. The whole spike protein was spanned by vaccine-associated CD4 TCRs, and dominant responses were seen in regions 160-218 and 743-854. Most participants were white British and females outnumbered males, and the authors suggested that clonal diversity may have been underestimated. Epitopes outside the regions mutated in the B.1.351 and B.1.1.7 variants were reportedly recognized by nearly half of the unique spike-specific TCRs. Only five to seven AZD1222 recipients were SARS-CoV-2 seropositive at baseline, limiting conclusions about previously exposed vaccinees. No day 14 peak-response samples were available, so repertoires were characterized only after the peak T cell response.

With regard to this clone: Its antigen remains unidentified. Base quality data are lacking; no much larger clone is found one base away.

CDR3 length: 16 amino acids, cysteine to phenylalanine. Just CDR3 DNA is preserved here, 48 bases in frame from base 1. CDR1 LNHNV and CDR2 YYDKDF were looked up in the germline V gene (reference sequence). The V and J ends are trimmed by 0 bases and 11 bases, leaving 22 bases between them. The CDR3 regions of human TCRbeta chains were subjected to immunosequencing. The authors' analysis ran thus. TCRs in the repertoires were compared against a reference library of SARS-CoV-2-specific TCRs that had been generated with the MIRA antigen-specificity platform. Breadth was defined as the fraction of unique TCRs that were SARS-CoV-2-associated. Depth was defined as the fraction of total T cells that were SARS-CoV-2-associated. Using the MIRA data, every spike-specific TCR was mapped to the spike region that the TCR reacted to and assigned to either a CD4 or a CD8 class. Log10-transformed breadth and depth values were compared by one-way ANOVA with Sidak's multiple comparisons tests. The clones in this table, taken by TCRdb from immuneACCESS, are in-frame only. Not every clone is retained; where verified, under half of the shortfall comes from an unresolved V gene, and the cause of the rest is unknown. Clone size and the V and J calls come from that table; the DNA yielded D and trimming. The sample table shows more than 120,000 clones, and roughly nine tenths are seen once. Jointly, the top ten make up roughly 9.9% of the sample.

In the paper's terms, the time point label means: about 28 days (+/-7) after the second vaccine dose. AZD1222 recipients given second doses at about 4 weeks or at about 12 weeks were pooled, since spike-specific TCR depth and breadth were not found to differ between the two schedules. The vaccinee samples were drawn from two UK trials, COV001 and COV002, one of which was a single-blind randomized controlled phase 2/3 trial testing AZD1222 (ChAdOx1 nCoV-19) in healthy adults. For TCRbeta chain sequencing, PBMC samples were collected from trial participants at day 0 and at day 28 after the second dose.

The source of this sequence is an adult who received the AZD1222 COVID-19 vaccine. Specimen: peripheral blood, collected 28 days after the second AZD1222 dose. The rearrangement joined TRBV15 to TRBJ1-1; D gene: possibly TRBD1, on 5 matching bases. The CDR3 region reads CATSRDDGAGVPSAFF. In nucleotide form, the sequence is TGTGCCACCAGCAGAGATGATGGGGCGGGGGTCCCCTCGGCTTTCTTT.